This record looks at one T cell receptor beta chain sequence and its context. This sample stems from a study of radiotherapy plus CTLA-4 blockade in lung cancer. Using immunoSEQ multiplex PCR, the repertoire was profiled, and TCRdb retains in-frame clones only, with some absent. The table includes roughly 63,000 clones, around 68% detected once. Germline-derived CDR1 and CDR2 are SGDLS and YYNGEE. The CDR3 loop spans 14 amino acids. Germline trimming cut 4 bases from V and 10 bases from J; bases unmatched to any gene: 6. The material was peripheral blood, obtained from a patient treated with radiotherapy plus ipilimumab. This receptor was taken from a human donor with non-small cell lung cancer whose response to radiotherapy plus ipilimumab could not be evaluated. The chain links TRBV9 to TRBJ2-1; 12 nucleotides line up with TRBD2. The CDR3 spells CASSPRLAGVEQFF. The CDR3, as DNA: TGTGCCAGCAGCCCGCGACTAGCGGGGGTGGAGCAGTTCTTC. Using reference TRBV9 and TRBJ2-1 for the parts outside the CDR3, the full variable domain is DSGVTQTPKHLITATGQRVTLRCSPRSGDLSVYWYQQSLDQGLQFLIQYYNGEERAKGNILERFSAQQFPDLHSELNLSSLELGDSALYFCASSPRLAGVEQFFGPGTRLTVL.